The clone carrying this T cell receptor (beta chain) is termed medium-sized. What it recognizes is unknown. The ends were cut back, 0 bases at V and 3 bases at J, with 15 bases in the middle. Germline lookup yields CDR1 LNHNV and CDR2 YYDKDF (reference sequence). This CDR3 is built from 16 residues. This sample is part of a study of early T cells in non-severe SARS-CoV-2 infection. Unique molecular identifiers were affixed to single, distinct cDNA molecules. MiXCR, run by TCRdb on the 5' RACE reads, gives a single entry per CDR3 protein. The sample contains tens of thousands of distinct CDR3 sequences, 9% to 15% of which appear only once. Study outcomes and limitations: Private and CD4 specificities were missed by VDJdb matching, skewed to anti-spike CD8.

The sequence came from an adult who was a healthcare worker with PCR-confirmed SARS-CoV-2 infection or an uninfected control (not recorded which). V gene TRBV15 combines with J gene TRBJ2-7, with a weak D call TRBD2 (6 bases). Material: whole blood. CDR3 in amino acids: CATSRDSRGRIYEQYF. CDR3 DNA: TGTGCCACCAGCAGAGATTCTCGGGGGAGGATCTACGAGCAGTACTTC.